Described below is a single TCR beta chain sequence and its context. TCRdb re-called the 5' RACE reads with MiXCR, one entry per CDR3 protein. The data hold 55,000 to 75,000 distinct CDR3 sequences, with 10% to 15% observed a single time. The sample originates from a study of early T cells in non-severe SARS-CoV-2 infection. The V end was cut by 0 bases, the J end by 0 bases, with 12 bases between. The CDR3 contains 17 residues. In germline, CDR1 is SGHKS, CDR2 YYEKEE (reference sequence). This chain joins TRBV5-5 and TRBJ2-2; no reliable D call. The sequencing input was whole blood. The receptor was isolated from an adult who was a healthcare worker with PCR-confirmed SARS-CoV-2 infection or an uninfected control (not recorded which). DNA for the CDR3: TGTGCCAGCAGCTTGGCCGCGACAACAGCGAACACCGGGGAGCTGTTTTTT. Its protein is CASSLAATTANTGELFF. Combining the CDR3 with reference TRBV5-5 and TRBJ2-2 gives the whole variable domain DAGVTQSPTHLIKTRGQQVTLRCSPISGHKSVSWYQQVLGQGPQFIFQYYEKEERGRGNFPDRFSARQFPNYSSELNVNALLLGDSALYLCASSLAATTANTGELFFGEGSRLTVL.